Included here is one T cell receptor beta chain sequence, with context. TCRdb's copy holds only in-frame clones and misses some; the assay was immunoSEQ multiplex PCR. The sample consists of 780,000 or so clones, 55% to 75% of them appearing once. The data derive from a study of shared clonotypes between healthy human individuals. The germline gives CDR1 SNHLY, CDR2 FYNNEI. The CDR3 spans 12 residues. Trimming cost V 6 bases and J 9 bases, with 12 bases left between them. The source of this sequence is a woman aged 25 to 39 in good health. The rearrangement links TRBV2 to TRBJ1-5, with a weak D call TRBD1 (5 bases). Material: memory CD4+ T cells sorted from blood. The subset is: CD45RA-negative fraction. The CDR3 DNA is TGTGCCAGCAGGGGAGGCGGGGGGCCCCAGCATTTT. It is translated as CASRGGGGPQHF.